Shown below are 18 T cell receptor beta chains from a single sample sequenced in a study of blood T cell repertoires in COVID-19. Profiling relied on immunoSEQ multiplex PCR, and the TCRdb table lists in-frame clones only, not all of them. The sample lists tens of thousands of clones, about 85% seen once, with 2.5% to 4% in the top ten. Sequenced input: peripheral blood. The receptors come from a man between 65 and 85 years old with COVID-19, enrolled during active disease.

This chain links TRBV6-5 with TRBJ1-1; the D gene is possibly TRBD1 (6 bases). Trimming took 8 bases from V and 0 from J, leaving 16 bases between them. Germline CDR1 is MNHEY and CDR2 is SVGAGI. The CDR3 runs 15 residues. The CDR3 reads CASALQGTLNTEAFF. The CDR3 DNA is TGTGCCAGCGCCTTACAGGGTACACTGAACACTGAAGCTTTCTTT.

The chain carries TRBV28 and TRBJ1-2, with no clear D. Trimming left V 5 bases short and J 6 bases short, with 4 bases between. The germline V gene encodes CDR1 MDHEN and CDR2 SYDVKM. There are 10 residues in the CDR3. The CDR3, as DNA: TGTGCCAGCAGTGCGAATGGCTACACCTTC. This translates into CASSANGYTF.

This chain connects TRBV14 to TRBJ1-2; D remains unclear. Germline lookup yields CDR1 SGHDN and CDR2 FVKESK. Trimming shortened V by 0 bases and J by 4 bases, and 6 bases separated the two germline ends. The CDR3 is 13 amino acids. Here the CDR3 DNA reads TGTGCCAGCAGCCAAGATTTCGGCTATGGCTACACCTTC. Protein sequence: CASSQDFGYGYTF.

The gene calls are TRBV4-1 and TRBJ1-2; D remains unclear. The CDR3 is 18 residues long. Germline assignment: CDR1 MGHRA and CDR2 YSYEKL. Trimming removed 0 bases from V and 8 bases from J, with 25 bases in between. The DNA for the CDR3 is TGCGCCAGCAGCCAAGAATGGATGAGACTTGATGCGCTCGGAGGCTACACCTTC. This translates into CASSQEWMRLDALGGYTF.

The V gene is TRBV10-3, the J gene TRBJ2-3; 15 nucleotides line up with TRBD2. CDR1 and CDR2 (germline): ENHRY, SYGVKD. The CDR3 is 19 residues long. Germline trimming cut 3 bases from V and 3 bases from J; bases unmatched to any gene: 10. CDR3 in amino acids: CAISDRTSGRAGVTDTQYF. DNA for the CDR3: TGTGCCATCAGTGACCGGACTAGCGGGAGGGCCGGGGTAACAGATACGCAGTATTTT.

V is TRBV5-4 and J is TRBJ1-2, with TRBD1 identical over 9 bases. Trimming removed 4 bases from V and 8 bases from J; junction bases left unmatched: 3. Per germline, CDR1 SGHNT and CDR2 YYREEE (reference sequence). The CDR3 extends over 12 amino acids. The CDR3 here is CASSRTGEGYTF. CDR3 in DNA: TGTGCCAGCAGCAGGACAGGGGAAGGCTACACCTTC.

The rearrangement joins TRBV2 to TRBJ2-1; D is possibly TRBD2 (5 bases). Germline loops: CDR1 SNHLY, CDR2 FYNNEI. Between the trimmed V and J ends, which lost 4 bases and 12 bases, there was a span of 10 bases. This CDR3 has 11 amino acids. CDR3 amino acids: CASSVGVGQFF. Here the CDR3 DNA reads TGTGCCAGCAGTGTGGGAGTCGGGCAGTTCTTC.

This clone was picked up one time. The CDR3 DNA follows: TGTGCCAGCAGCTTAGGGCCAGGGGTCCGCACAGATACGCAGTATTTT. It codes for CASSLGPGVRTDTQYF. The chain couples TRBV7-6 to TRBJ2-3; D is perhaps TRBD1 (6 bases). CDR1 and CDR2 (germline): SGHVS, FNYEAQ. This CDR3 is built from 16 residues. Trimming took 1 base from V and 1 from J, leaving 12 bases between them.

J is TRBJ2-1 and V is TRBV30, with D unclear. This CDR3 is built from 14 residues. The germline V gene has CDR1 GTSNPN and CDR2 SVGIG (reference sequence). V was clipped by 4 bases and J by 0 bases, with 10 bases between them. The CDR3 region has the DNA TGTGCCTGGAACTTCCGAAGCTCCTACAATGAGCAGTTCTTC. Translating it yields CAWNFRSSYNEQFF. Filled out from reference TRBV30 and TRBJ2-1, the complete variable domain reads SQTIHQWPATLVQPVGSPLSLECTVEGTSNPNLYWYRQAAGRGLQLLFYSVGIGQISSEVPQNLSASRPQDRQFILSSKKLLLSDSGFYLCAWNFRSSYNEQFFGPGTRLTVL.

V gene TRBV3-1 (or the pseudogene TRBV3-2) combines with J gene TRBJ2-7, with 10 bases that match TRBD1. This CDR3 contains 15 residues. The germline V gene encodes CDR1 LGHDT and CDR2 YNNKEL (reference sequence). The V gene end was trimmed by 6 bases and the J gene end by 0 bases; junction bases not matched to a gene: 5. CDR3 loop: CASRATGGLSYEQYF. CDR3 in DNA: TGTGCCAGCAGGGCGACAGGGGGCCTCTCCTACGAGCAGTACTTC.

Notes on this clone: Germline is not matched at one junction end, which may reflect a read error. The chain is built from TRBV2 and TRBJ2-1; 13 bases map to TRBD2. In germline, CDR1 is SNHLY, CDR2 FYNNEI. CDR3 length equals 20 residues. CDR3 protein: CASREEPGLAGRGRYNEQFF. The CDR3 nucleotides read TGTGCCAGCAGGGAAGAACCGGGACTAGCGGGACGGGGGAGGTACAATGAGCAGTTCTTC.

This chain joins TRBV19 and TRBJ2-7; 11 bases are shared with TRBD2. Losses at the gene ends were 5 bases for V and 7 bases for J; bases not matched to a gene: 13. The CDR3 has 16 amino acids. The germline gives CDR1 LNHDA, CDR2 SQIVND (reference sequence). CDR3: CASSDSPGLAVREQYF. As DNA, the CDR3 is TGTGCCAGTAGTGATTCTCCGGGACTAGCGGTTCGTGAGCAGTACTTC. Filled out from reference TRBV19 and TRBJ2-7, the complete variable domain reads DGGITQSPKYLFRKEGQNVTLSCEQNLNHDAMYWYRQDPGQGLRLIYYSQIVNDFQKGDIAEGYSVSREKKESFPLTVTSAQKNPTAFYLCASSDSPGLAVREQYFGPGTRLTVT.

CDR3 nucleotides: TGTGCCAGCGGAGTTTCGACAGGTGTAAACACCGGGGAGCTGTTTTTT. Its translation is CASGVSTGVNTGELFF. This chain uses TRBV5-4 with TRBJ2-2; D might be TRBD1 (6 bases). V was cut by 7 bases and J by 2 bases, with 18 bases left in between. Germline V lookup: CDR1 SGHNT, CDR2 YYREEE (reference sequence). This CDR3 comprises 16 residues.

This clone was recorded a few times. The chain recombines TRBV20-1 with TRBJ1-5; D is ambiguous. V dropped 3 bases and J dropped 6 bases, with 6 bases sitting between them. This CDR3 region has 11 residues. In germline, CDR1 is DFQATT, CDR2 SNEGSKA (reference sequence). The CDR3 loop is CSASGSQPQHF. For the CDR3, the DNA is TGCAGTGCTAGCGGGAGTCAGCCCCAGCATTTT.

About this clone: The junction differs from germline at one of its ends, possibly a read error. The chain carries TRBV18 and TRBJ2-3; 10 nucleotides line up with TRBD2. Germline V gives CDR1 KGHSH, CDR2 LQKENI. This CDR3 has 15 amino acids. Here the CDR3 reads CASPPSGRSSDTQYF. CDR3 bases: TGTGCCAGCCCACCTAGCGGGAGATCGTCAGATACGCAGTATTTT.

This chain joins TRBV2 and TRBJ1-5; TRBD1 might be the D (6 bases). The CDR3 extends over 14 amino acids. V was cut by 2 bases and J by 4 bases, with 9 bases left in between. CDR1 SNHLY and CDR2 FYNNEI come from the germline V gene. The CDR3 nucleotides are TGTGCCAGCAGTGAATGGGGGACAAATCAGCCCCAGCATTTT. This encodes CASSEWGTNQPQHF.

The chain employs TRBV28 and TRBJ2-1, with 10 bases that match TRBD2. Germline loops: CDR1 MDHEN, CDR2 SYDVKM. The CDR3 runs 17 residues. Losses at the gene ends were 4 bases for V and 9 bases for J; bases not matched to a gene: 15. The chain's CDR3 is CASSSSGRANASREQFF. CDR3 DNA sequence: TGTGCCAGCAGTTCCAGCGGGAGGGCCAATGCCTCGCGTGAGCAGTTCTTC.

The rearrangement uses TRBV7-2 and TRBJ2-2; 10 nucleotides line up with TRBD1. The V gene's germline CDR1 is SGHTA and CDR2 FQGNSA. The V gene end was trimmed by 1 base and the J gene end by 4 bases; junction bases not matched to a gene: 12. This CDR3 comprises 19 residues. CDR3 residues: CASSLDGRLGTGVTGELFF. In nucleotides, the CDR3 is TGTGCCAGCAGCTTAGATGGAAGGTTAGGGACAGGGGTCACCGGGGAGCTGTTTTTT.